This TCR beta chain was sequenced during a study of a mutant IDH1 vaccine in newly diagnosed glioma. For the study at large: In some groups vaccination began 4-6 weeks post-radiotherapy; others received it with temozolomide.

This clone has a single count. The antigen remains unidentified. Specified time point: week 5, during vaccination. Vaccinated patients received 300 ug of mutant IDH1 20-mer peptide per dose, with topical imiquimod. Tumors from donors were new WHO grade 3 or 4 IDH1-mutant astrocytomas with ATRX loss. Sequencing was performed with immunoSEQ multiplex PCR; in TCRdb, only in-frame clones are kept and a portion is missing. The sample has about 12,000 clones, over 75% seen once; the top ten hold about 5.9%. V lost 6 bases and J lost 1; bases outside the gene matches: 6. The CDR3 runs to 15 residues. Germline CDR1 and CDR2: MNHEY and SMNVEV (reference sequence).

This TCR derives from a woman aged 40 to 55 with glioma. Some clones in this sample may be carry-over from other donors' samples. V usage is TRBV27 and J usage is TRBJ2-7; 10 nucleotides line up with TRBD2. The sequencing here drew on PBMCs, taken from a glioma patient whose treatment included an IDH1 peptide vaccine. The CDR3 sequence is CASSTSGMESYEQYF. CDR3 in DNA: TGTGCCAGCAGCACTAGCGGGATGGAATCCTACGAGCAGTACTTC.